One and the same sample provided the 24 T cell receptor beta chains below, sequenced in a study of blood T cell repertoires in COVID-19. The repertoire was sequenced with immunoSEQ multiplex PCR; TCRdb's copy has only in-frame clones and lacks some. The table shows 310,000 or so clones, with 87% occurring only once. The sequencing sample was made of peripheral blood. The receptors were gathered from a man aged 25-45 years with COVID-19, enrolled during active disease.

In DNA form, the CDR3 reads TGTGCCAGCAGCGAAGGGACAGGGGGCTTCACCGGGGAGCTGTTTTTT. The encoded protein is CASSEGTGGFTGELFF. The genes are TRBV14 and TRBJ2-2; TRBD1 aligns across 12 bases. There are 16 residues in the CDR3. The V and J ends lost 5 bases and 4 bases, in that order; junction bases with no gene match: 5. Germline-derived CDR1 and CDR2 are SGHDN and FVKESK.

The rearrangement joins TRBV27 to TRBJ2-7; TRBD1 aligns across 12 bases. J gave up 6 bases and V 4 bases, and 7 bases lay outside the gene matches. CDR1 is MNHEY and CDR2 is SMNVEV in the germline V gene (reference sequence). The CDR3 contains 15 residues. The CDR3 loop is CASSYGTGGLVEQYF. The CDR3 nucleotides read TGTGCCAGCAGTTACGGGACAGGGGGCTTGGTCGAGCAGTACTTC.

J is TRBJ1-5 and V is TRBV19; tentative D call: TRBD1 (5 bases). The V gene's germline CDR1 is LNHDA and CDR2 SQIVND (reference sequence). The CDR3 is 14 residues long. Deletions cut 4 bases from V and 3 bases from J, with 10 bases between. CDR3 coding DNA: TGTGCCAGTAGTACCAGGGTGTTCAATCAGCCCCAGCATTTT. This gives the protein CASSTRVFNQPQHF.

The chain carries TRBV25-1 and TRBJ2-1; TRBD2 matches 8 bases. Unmatched junction bases numbered 10, after V lost 9 bases and J lost 6 bases. Per germline, CDR1 MGHDK and CDR2 SYGVNS. The CDR3 extends over 14 amino acids. In DNA form, the CDR3 reads TGTGCCAGTACGGAGCGGGAGCCCCCCAATGAGCAGTTCTTC. This sequence encodes CASTEREPPNEQFF.

On this clone: The identical CDR3 is also encoded by other nucleotide sequences in the sample. The rearrangement links TRBV7-9 to TRBJ1-1; 10 bases agree with TRBD1. The germline V gene encodes CDR1 SEHNR and CDR2 FQNEAQ (reference sequence). There are 14 residues in the CDR3. The ends lost 5 bases at V and 5 bases at J; junction bases unmatched: 5. The CDR3 is CASSRGQGGTEAFF. As DNA, the CDR3 is TGTGCCAGCAGCCGCGGACAGGGGGGGACTGAAGCTTTCTTT.

The V gene is TRBV6-2 or TRBV6-3, the J gene TRBJ2-7, with TRBD1 identical over 9 bases. Germline-derived CDR1 and CDR2 are MNHEY and SVGEGT. This CDR3 spans 12 amino acids. The J segment lost 9 bases and the V segment lost 6 bases, leaving 6 bases of the junction unmatched. CDR3 amino acids: CASSPGQGRQYF. DNA of the CDR3: TGTGCCAGCAGCCCTGGACAGGGGAGGCAGTACTTC.

A single count supports this clone. This chain joins TRBV28 and TRBJ1-1; 7 nucleotides agree with TRBD1. The trim removed 5 bases at V and 6 bases at J, leaving 18 bases unmatched. The CDR3 totals 17 residues. Germline V gives CDR1 MDHEN, CDR2 SYDVKM. The CDR3 protein is CASSTYDRVSGVPEAFF. In DNA, the CDR3 is TGTGCCAGCAGTACCTACGACAGGGTCTCCGGGGTGCCTGAAGCTTTCTTT.

The count of this clone is one. The rearrangement joins TRBV28 to TRBJ2-2; D is undetermined. This CDR3 has 13 amino acids. The V end was cut by 7 bases, the J end by 4 bases, with 10 bases between. Germline CDR1 MDHEN, CDR2 SYDVKM. The CDR3 protein is CASTPHFTGELFF. For the CDR3, the DNA is TGTGCCAGCACCCCCCATTTCACCGGGGAGCTGTTTTTT.

For the CDR3, the DNA is TGTGCCAGCAGTTTGCTGCACAGGGGGGAAGAGCAGTACTTC. This gives the protein CASSLLHRGEEQYF. The chain uses TRBV25-1 and TRBJ2-7, with 8 bases fitting TRBD1. CDR1 is MGHDK and CDR2 is SYGVNS in the germline V gene. The ends lost 5 bases at V and 7 bases at J; junction bases unmatched: 10. CDR3 size: 14 residues.

The chain combines TRBV4-2 with TRBJ1-4; TRBD1 aligns across 7 bases. This CDR3 has 17 residues. Germline V CDR1 and CDR2: LGHNA, YNFKEQ. V lost 4 bases and J lost 1; bases outside the gene matches: 9. The CDR3 DNA reads as TGTGCCAGCAGCCTCAACCCAGGGGGACAAACTAATGAAAAACTGTTTTTT. As protein: CASSLNPGGQTNEKLFF.

V is TRBV11-2 and J is TRBJ2-6, with 11 bases matching TRBD1. The CDR3 consists of 19 residues. In germline, CDR1 is SGHAT, CDR2 FQNNGV. V shed 5 bases, J shed 0 bases, and the junction held 9 bases outside the gene matches. DNA for the CDR3: TGTGCCAGCAGCATAGGACAGGGGGCTAAACTCTCTGGGGCCAACGTCCTGACTTTC. As protein: CASSIGQGAKLSGANVLTF.

V and J are TRBV2 and TRBJ1-4; 7 bases match TRBD1. CDR1 and CDR2 from the germline V gene are SNHLY and FYNNEI. V shed 0 bases and J 7 bases; nucleotides not matched to a gene: 8. The CDR3 covers 16 residues. CDR3 sequence: CASSEAYRGGGEKLFF. The DNA of the CDR3 is TGTGCCAGCAGTGAAGCGTACAGGGGAGGAGGTGAAAAACTGTTTTTT.

This clone has more than one count but fewer than ten. The chain uses TRBV10-3 and TRBJ1-1, with 8 bases that match TRBD1. The CDR3 runs 12 residues. Germline CDR1 and CDR2: ENHRY and SYGVKD. V lost 9 bases to trimming and J lost 7 bases; unmatched junction nucleotides: 7. The CDR3 region is CAIGQGGVEAFF. DNA of the CDR3: TGTGCCATAGGACAGGGAGGCGTTGAAGCTTTCTTT.

CDR3: CATSDLQGRAFF. The CDR3 nucleotides are TGTGCCACCAGTGATTTGCAGGGGCGGGCTTTCTTT. The chain joins TRBV24-1 to TRBJ1-1, with a possible D match to TRBD1 (6 bases). The germline V gene has CDR1 KGHDR and CDR2 SFDVKD. Trimming removed 0 bases from V and 11 bases from J, with 9 bases in between. The CDR3 is 12 residues long.

The J gene is TRBJ1-2, the V gene TRBV19, with 8 bases fitting TRBD1. Germline-derived CDR1 and CDR2 are LNHDA and SQIVND (reference sequence). The J segment lost 4 bases and the V segment lost 1 base, leaving 5 bases of the junction unmatched. This CDR3 is built from 15 residues. The CDR3 sequence: CASSIGSGTGYGYTF. The CDR3 DNA reads TGTGCCAGTAGTATAGGCTCCGGGACAGGCTATGGCTACACCTTC. The full variable domain, rest sourced from reference TRBV19 and TRBJ1-2, is DGGITQSPKYLFRKEGQNVTLSCEQNLNHDAMYWYRQDPGQGLRLIYYSQIVNDFQKGDIAEGYSVSREKKESFPLTVTSAQKNPTAFYLCASSIGSGTGYGYTFGSGTRLTVV.

The chain combines TRBV7-2 with TRBJ2-7; possible D gene TRBD2, 6 bases. In germline, CDR1 is SGHTA, CDR2 FQGNSA. The CDR3 is made up of 14 amino acids. V lost 3 bases, J lost 2 bases, and 11 bases lay in between. CDR3 sequence reads: CASSFSGRTYEQYF. Written as DNA, the CDR3 is TGTGCCAGCAGCTTCTCCGGGAGAACCTACGAGCAGTACTTC.

In this sample, this clone turned up once. The V call is TRBV11-3, the J call TRBJ1-1; perhaps TRBD1 as D (5 bases). The CDR3 covers 12 residues. V was cut by 2 bases and J by 8 bases, with 9 bases left in between. CDR1 is SGHNT and CDR2 is YENEEA in the germline V gene. The CDR3 spells CASSLTGVEAFF. DNA of the CDR3: TGTGCCAGCAGCTTAACGGGGGTGGAAGCTTTCTTT. Complete variable domain (other parts from reference TRBV11-3 and TRBJ1-1): EAGVVQSPRYKIIEKKQPVAFWCNPISGHNTLYWYLQNLGQGPELLIRYENEEAVDDSQLPKDRFSAERLKGVDSTLKIQPAELGDSAVYLCASSLTGVEAFFGQGTRLTVV.

J is TRBJ1-3 and V is TRBV11-2, with TRBD1 matching over 7 bases. With 1 base clipped from V and 2 bases from J, the junction kept 5 bases outside the gene matches. In germline, CDR1 is SGHAT, CDR2 FQNNGV. This CDR3 is 16 amino acids long. This CDR3 is CASSLVGTVAGNTIYF. Written as DNA, the CDR3 is TGTGCCAGCAGCTTAGTAGGGACAGTTGCTGGAAACACCATATATTTT.

The chain is built from TRBV18 and TRBJ1-2; perhaps TRBD1 as D (5 bases). Germline CDR1 reads KGHSH; CDR2 reads LQKENI. V lost 0 bases and J 3 bases, leaving 11 bases between the germline ends. The CDR3 is 15 residues long. CDR3 DNA sequence: TGTGCCAGCTCACCACCTTCGGCAGGGCACTATGGCTACACCTTC. Translating gives CASSPPSAGHYGYTF.

The CDR3 here is CATGDRGGNQPQHF. CDR3 coding DNA: TGTGCCACTGGGGACAGGGGCGGCAATCAGCCCCAGCATTTT. V usage is TRBV10-3 and J usage is TRBJ1-5, with 10 positions matching TRBD1. V lost 10 bases, J lost 2 bases, and 5 bases stayed unmatched. Germline loops: CDR1 ENHRY, CDR2 SYGVKD. The CDR3 is 14 residues long.

The V gene is TRBV7-2, the J gene TRBJ1-1; D remains unclear. Trimming removed 3 bases at V and 5 bases at J, with 16 bases between. CDR3 length: 15 amino acids. Germline values: CDR1 SGHTA, CDR2 FQGNSA. CDR3 nucleotide sequence: TGTGCCAGCAGCTTCGTCGGGATCCTAGGAACTGAAGCTTTCTTT. This sequence encodes CASSFVGILGTEAFF.

With respect to this clone: Additional DNA sequences in this sample encode the identical CDR3. The chain uses TRBV12-3 or TRBV12-4 and TRBJ1-1; no clear D. V dropped 3 bases and J dropped 4 bases, with 6 bases sitting between them. CDR3 length: 12 residues. CDR3 sequence reads: CASSFGGTEAFF. DNA for the CDR3: TGTGCCAGCAGTTTCGGAGGCACTGAAGCTTTCTTT.

The chain uses TRBV5-8 and TRBJ2-5, with a weak D call TRBD1 (6 bases). Germline V gives CDR1 SGHTS, CDR2 YDEGEE. The CDR3 covers 15 residues. V gave up 1 base and J gave up 3 bases, with 13 bases separating them. The CDR3 DNA reads as TGTGCCAGCAGCTTGAGCTACAGGGAAAAAGAGACCCAGTACTTC. Its protein product is CASSLSYREKETQYF.

The chain employs TRBV27 and TRBJ2-1, with TRBD2 matching over 15 bases. Trimming took 10 bases from V and 9 from J; bases not matched to a gene: 7. The CDR3 extends over 14 amino acids. The germline V gene has CDR1 MNHEY and CDR2 SMNVEV (reference sequence). The CDR3 nucleotides are TGTGCCACCTCCGGACTAGCGGGAGGGCGTGAGCAGTTCTTC. Protein product: CATSGLAGGREQFF.